The present TCR beta chain was sequenced within a study of T cell changes during pregnancy in multiple sclerosis. Deletions cut 4 bases from V and 0 bases from J, with 13 bases between. CDR3 length equals 16 residues. Germline V gene lookup returns CDR1 LNHDA and CDR2 SQIVND (reference sequence). Method: immunoSEQ multiplex PCR; TCRdb's copy keeps in-frame clones and lacks some. The sample shows approximately 87,000 clones, about 89% of them seen only once. Source: CD4+ T cells from peripheral blood mononuclear cells, taken in the second trimester of pregnancy. This TCR derives from a female donor with multiple sclerosis, enrolled in a pregnancy study. The chain links TRBV19 to TRBJ2-4, with D tentatively TRBD1 (7 bases). CDR3 region: CASSSGTDIAKNIQYF. In DNA, the CDR3 is TGTGCCAGTAGTAGCGGGACAGACATAGCCAAAAACATTCAGTACTTC.